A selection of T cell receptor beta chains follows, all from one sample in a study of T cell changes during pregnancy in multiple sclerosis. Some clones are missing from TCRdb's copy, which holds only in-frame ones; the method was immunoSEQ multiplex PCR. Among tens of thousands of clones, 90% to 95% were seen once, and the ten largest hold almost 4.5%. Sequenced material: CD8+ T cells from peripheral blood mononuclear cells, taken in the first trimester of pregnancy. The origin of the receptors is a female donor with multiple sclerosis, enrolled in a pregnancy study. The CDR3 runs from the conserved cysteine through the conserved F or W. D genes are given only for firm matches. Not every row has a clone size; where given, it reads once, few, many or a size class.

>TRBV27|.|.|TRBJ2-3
TGTGCCAGCATTGGGACTTCAGATACGCAGTATTTT
CASIGTSDTQYF
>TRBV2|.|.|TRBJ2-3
TGTGCCAGCAGTGAAGCGCTTCGTGTACAGAGCACAGATACGCAGTATTTT
CASSEALRVQSTDTQYF
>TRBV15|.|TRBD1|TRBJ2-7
TGTGCCACCAGCAGAGATACGGTCATTAGGGACAGCAGATACGAGCAGTACTTC
CATSRDTVIRDSRYEQYF
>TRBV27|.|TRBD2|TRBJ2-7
TGTGCCAGCAGTTTAGGGGCTAGCGGGAGTGGCGAGCAGTACTTC
CASSLGASGSGEQYF
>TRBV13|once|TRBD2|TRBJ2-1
TGTGCCAGCAGCTTAGGGCGGACTAGCGTATACAATGAGCAGTTCTTC
CASSLGRTSVYNEQFF
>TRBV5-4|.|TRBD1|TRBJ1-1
TGTGCCAGCAGCTTCCCGGGACAGGGCGCTTTGGGGGAAGCTTTCTTT
CASSFPGQGALGEAFF
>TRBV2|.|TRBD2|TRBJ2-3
TGTGCCAGCAGTCCCGGGACTATGAGCACAGATACGCAGTATTTT
CASSPGTMSTDTQYF
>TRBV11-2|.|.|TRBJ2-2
TGTGCCAGCAGCCCCGGGACAACCGGGGAGCTGTTTTTT
CASSPGTTGELFF
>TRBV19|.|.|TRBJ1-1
TGTGCCAGTAGTATATGGGGCAGTATGAACACTGAAGCTTTCTTT
CASSIWGSMNTEAFF
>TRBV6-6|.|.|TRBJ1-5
TGTGCCAGCAGCACGTGGGCCCTCAATCAGCCCCAGCATTTT
CASSTWALNQPQHF
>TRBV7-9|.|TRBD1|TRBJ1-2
TGTGCCAGCAGCTCCCCACTGACAGGGAGTGACTATGGCTACACCTTC
CASSSPLTGSDYGYTF
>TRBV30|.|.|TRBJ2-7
TGTGCCTGGACCGCCCCTCTGAGGAGCGAGCAGTACTTC
CAWTAPLRSEQYF
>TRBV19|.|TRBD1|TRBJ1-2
TGTGCCAGTAGTAAACACGACAGGGTCTATGGCTACACCTTC
CASSKHDRVYGYTF
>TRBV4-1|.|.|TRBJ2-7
TGCGCCAGCAGCCAAGTCGGCAGGGCGTACGAGCAGTACTTC
CASSQVGRAYEQYF